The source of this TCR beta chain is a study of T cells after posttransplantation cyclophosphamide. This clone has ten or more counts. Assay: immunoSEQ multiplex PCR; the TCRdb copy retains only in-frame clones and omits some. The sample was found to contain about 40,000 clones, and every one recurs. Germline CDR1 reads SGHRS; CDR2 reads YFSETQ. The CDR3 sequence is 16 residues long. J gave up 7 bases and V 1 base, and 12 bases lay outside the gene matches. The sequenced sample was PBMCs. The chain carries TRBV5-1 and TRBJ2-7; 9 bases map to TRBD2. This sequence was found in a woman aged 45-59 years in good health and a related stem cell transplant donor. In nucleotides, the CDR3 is TGCGCCAGCAGCTTGCAAGCGGGGGGCCCCATCGGGGAGCAGTACTTC. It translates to CASSLQAGGPIGEQYF.